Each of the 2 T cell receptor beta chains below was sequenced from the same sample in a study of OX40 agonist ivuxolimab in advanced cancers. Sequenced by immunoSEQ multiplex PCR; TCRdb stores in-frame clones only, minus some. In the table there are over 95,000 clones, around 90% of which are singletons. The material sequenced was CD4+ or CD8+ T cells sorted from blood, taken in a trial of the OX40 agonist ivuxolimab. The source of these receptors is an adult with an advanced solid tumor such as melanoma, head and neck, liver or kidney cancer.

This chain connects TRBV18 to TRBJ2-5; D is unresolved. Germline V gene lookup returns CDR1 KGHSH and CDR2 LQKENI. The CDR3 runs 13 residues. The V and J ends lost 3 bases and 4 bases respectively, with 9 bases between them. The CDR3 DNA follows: TGTGCCAGCTCACCTAGCCTAGGAGAGACCCAGTACTTC. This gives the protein CASSPSLGETQYF. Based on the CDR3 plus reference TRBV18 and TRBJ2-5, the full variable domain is NAGVMQNPRHLVRRRGQEARLRCSPMKGHSHVYWYRQLPEEGLKFMVYLQKENIIDESGMPKERFSAEFPKEGPSILRIQQVVRGDSAAYFCASSPSLGETQYFGPGTRLLVL.

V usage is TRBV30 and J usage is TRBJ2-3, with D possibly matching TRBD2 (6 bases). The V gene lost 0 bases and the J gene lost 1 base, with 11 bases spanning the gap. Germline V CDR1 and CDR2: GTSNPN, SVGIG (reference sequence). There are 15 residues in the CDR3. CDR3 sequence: CAWSVPRGGTDTQYF. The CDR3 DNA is TGTGCCTGGAGTGTACCGCGGGGCGGCACAGATACGCAGTATTTT. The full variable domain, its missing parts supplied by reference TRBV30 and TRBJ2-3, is SQTIHQWPATLVQPVGSPLSLECTVEGTSNPNLYWYRQAAGRGLQLLFYSVGIGQISSEVPQNLSASRPQDRQFILSSKKLLLSDSGFYLCAWSVPRGGTDTQYFGPGTRLTVL.